This T cell receptor beta chain was sequenced in a study of blood T cell repertoires in COVID-19. Overall study: Nucleic acid was either cDNA or gDNA, and it came from T cells, B-cell-depleted T cells, or PBMCs.

Original analysis: Amplification with reference gene primers provided the estimates of nucleated cell counts. Clones were read by immunoSEQ multiplex PCR, and TCRdb kept only the in-frame ones, dropping some. Clone size and V and J calls were adopted from that table, with D and trimming inferred from the DNA. The repertoire holds about 140,000 clones, with 70% to 80% as singletons. The germline gives CDR1 MDHEN, CDR2 SYDVKM. CDR3 length equals 15 residues. The V end lost 5 bases, the J end lost 2 bases, and 10 bases lay between the germline ends. The rearrangement uses TRBV28 and TRBJ2-6, with a tentative D call TRBD1 (6 bases). This TCR derives from a woman aged 50 to 60 with active or convalescent COVID-19. Sequenced: peripheral blood. The CDR3 sequence: CASSEQGAGANVLTF. The CDR3 region has the DNA TGTGCCAGCAGTGAACAGGGTGCTGGGGCCAACGTCCTGACTTTC.